The next 23 T cell receptor beta chains were all read from a single sample in a study of blood T cell repertoires in COVID-19. TCRdb keeps only in-frame clones here, not all; method: immunoSEQ multiplex PCR. Altogether fewer than 250,000 clones are present, roughly four fifths being singletons, with the ten largest covering approximately 7%. Sequenced input: peripheral blood. These receptors were taken from a woman between 50 and 59 years old with acute or convalescent COVID-19.

This rearrangement joins TRBV9 to TRBJ2-5; a possible D gene is TRBD2 (5 bases). Germline V gene data show CDR1 as SGDLS and CDR2 as YYNGEE. The CDR3 consists of 16 residues. Trimming left V 3 bases short and J 4 bases short, with 19 bases between. The CDR3 nucleotides are TGTGCCAGCAGCGCTGGCCCCCCGAGGGCCCGAGAGACCCAGTACTTC. Its protein is CASSAGPPRARETQYF. The full variable domain, rest sourced from reference TRBV9 and TRBJ2-5, is DSGVTQTPKHLITATGQRVTLRCSPRSGDLSVYWYQQSLDQGLQFLIQYYNGEERAKGNILERFSAQQFPDLHSELNLSSLELGDSALYFCASSAGPPRARETQYFGPGTRLLVL.

V gene TRBV5-6 combines with J gene TRBJ2-1; TRBD2 matches 7 bases. CDR3 size: 15 residues. Germline V CDR1 and CDR2: SGHDT, YYEEEE. Germline trimming cut 4 bases from V and 0 bases from J; bases unmatched to any gene: 4. The CDR3 spells CASSRDYTSYNEQFF. The CDR3 DNA reads as TGTGCCAGCAGCCGGGACTACACCTCCTACAATGAGCAGTTCTTC.

The chain couples TRBV19 to TRBJ1-1, with D unclear. V lost 7 bases, J lost 3 bases, and 12 bases lay in between. This CDR3 region has 13 residues. Germline lookup yields CDR1 LNHDA and CDR2 SQIVND (reference sequence). The CDR3 protein is CASTTTEHTEAFF. CDR3 coding DNA: TGTGCCAGTACCACTACCGAACACACTGAAGCTTTCTTT.

The rearrangement links TRBV6-5 to TRBJ1-2; D gene uncertain. CDR1 MNHEY and CDR2 SVGAGI come from the germline V gene. Trimming took 7 bases from V and 5 from J, leaving 11 bases between them. The CDR3 totals 12 residues. The chain's CDR3 is CASTSNRYGYTF. CDR3 nucleotide sequence: TGTGCCAGCACCTCAAACAGATATGGCTACACCTTC.

The CDR3 DNA sequence: TGTGCCAGCAGCTGGGGGGGGCTCTCTGGAAACACCATATATTTT. As protein: CASSWGGLSGNTIYF. This sequence joins TRBV7-8 and TRBJ1-3; tentatively, D is TRBD1 (6 bases). This CDR3 region has 15 residues. Per the germline V gene, CDR1 is SGHVS and CDR2 is FQNEAQ. Trimming took off 4 bases at V and 0 bases at J, with 10 bases between the two ends.

The chain couples TRBV4-1 to TRBJ2-7; 9 nucleotides agree with TRBD1. With V trimmed by 3 bases and J by 2 bases, 2 bases remained unmatched. The CDR3 runs 14 residues. Germline loops: CDR1 MGHRA, CDR2 YSYEKL. The CDR3 DNA follows: TGCGCCAGCAGCCAGGGACAGGGCACCTACGAGCAGTACTTC. The encoded protein is CASSQGQGTYEQYF.

This clone was recorded only once. The gene calls are TRBV30 and TRBJ2-5, with TRBD1 as a possible D gene (6 bases). The V and J ends lost 6 bases and 6 bases respectively, with 17 bases between them. The length of the CDR3 is 13 residues. CDR1 and CDR2 from the germline V gene are GTSNPN and SVGIG (reference sequence). The DNA for the CDR3 is TGTGCCTGCAATACAGGGATCCTAAAGACCCAGTACTTC. Residues: CACNTGILKTQYF.

V gene TRBV10-3 combines with J gene TRBJ1-1; D unresolved. Germline V lookup: CDR1 ENHRY, CDR2 SYGVKD. The CDR3 consists of 14 residues. Trimming left V 6 bases short and J 6 bases short, with 17 bases between. CDR3 sequence reads: CAISERGREAEAFF. CDR3 DNA: TGTGCCATCAGCGAGCGAGGGCGGGAGGCTGAAGCTTTCTTT.

The count of this clone is one. Distinct nucleotide sequences in the sample also encode this CDR3. V is TRBV18 and J is TRBJ2-1; 8 bases map to TRBD2. The V segment lost 2 bases and the J segment 3 bases; nucleotides outside the gene matches: 0. This CDR3 contains 14 residues. Germline values: CDR1 KGHSH, CDR2 LQKENI. The CDR3 spells CASSPSGGYNEQFF. DNA of the CDR3: TGTGCCAGCTCACCAAGCGGGGGCTACAATGAGCAGTTCTTC. Full variable domain (rest looked up from reference TRBV18 and TRBJ2-1): NAGVMQNPRHLVRRRGQEARLRCSPMKGHSHVYWYRQLPEEGLKFMVYLQKENIIDESGMPKERFSAEFPKEGPSILRIQQVVRGDSAAYFCASSPSGGYNEQFFGPGTRLTVL.

This chain joins TRBV14 and TRBJ2-1; 14 bases map to TRBD2. CDR3 length equals 14 residues. V shed 4 bases and J 9 bases; nucleotides not matched to a gene: 2. CDR1 is SGHDN and CDR2 is FVKESK in the germline V gene. Here the CDR3 DNA reads TGTGCCAGCAGCCGACTAGCGGGGGGGGGTGAGCAGTTCTTC. This gives the protein CASSRLAGGGEQFF.

V and J are TRBV5-1 and TRBJ2-3, with a possible D match to TRBD2 (7 bases). The germline V gene has CDR1 SGHRS and CDR2 YFSETQ. This CDR3 region has 13 residues. Trimming pared 3 bases from V and 6 bases from J, leaving 11 bases between. CDR3 amino acids: CASSSGGRDTQYF. The CDR3 DNA sequence: TGCGCCAGCAGCTCGGGGGGCCGTGATACGCAGTATTTT.

This clone has more than one count but fewer than ten. The rearrangement joins TRBV9 to TRBJ1-6; 11 nucleotides match TRBD1. The CDR3 consists of 13 residues. CDR1 SGDLS and CDR2 YYNGEE come from the germline V gene. Trimming took 7 bases from V and 7 from J; bases not matched to a gene: 1. The CDR3 nucleotides read TGTGCCAGCGGACAGGGGGCAAATTCACCCCTCCACTTT. Its protein product is CASGQGANSPLHF.

The rearrangement uses TRBV7-8 and TRBJ1-6, with 8 bases that match TRBD1. The germline V gene encodes CDR1 SGHVS and CDR2 FQNEAQ. The CDR3 runs 14 residues. J lost 7 bases, V lost 5 bases, and 4 bases had no gene match. The CDR3 here is CASSGDRQNSPLHF. The CDR3 DNA is TGTGCCAGCAGCGGGGACAGGCAAAATTCACCCCTCCACTTT.

This rearrangement joins TRBV9 to TRBJ2-5; 13 nucleotides agree with TRBD2. Germline-derived CDR1 and CDR2 are SGDLS and YYNGEE. The CDR3 totals 16 residues. J gave up 5 bases and V 5 bases, and 9 bases lay outside the gene matches. CDR3 protein: CASSVGTSGIAETQYF. The CDR3 bases are TGTGCCAGCAGTGTGGGGACTAGCGGGATTGCCGAGACCCAGTACTTC. The full variable domain, its missing parts supplied by reference TRBV9 and TRBJ2-5, is DSGVTQTPKHLITATGQRVTLRCSPRSGDLSVYWYQQSLDQGLQFLIQYYNGEERAKGNILERFSAQQFPDLHSELNLSSLELGDSALYFCASSVGTSGIAETQYFGPGTRLLVL.

The chain links TRBV4-2 to TRBJ2-1; 12 bases fit TRBD2. This CDR3 contains 18 residues. Germline CDR1 and CDR2: LGHNA and YNFKEQ. V trimming: 1 base; J trimming: 0 bases; junction bases outside the gene matches: 4. The CDR3 is CASSQGLAGGLSYNEQFF. DNA of the CDR3: TGTGCCAGCAGCCAAGGGCTAGCGGGGGGGCTCTCCTACAATGAGCAGTTCTTC.

This rearrangement joins TRBV6-6 to TRBJ2-7, with D possibly matching TRBD1 (5 bases). This CDR3 contains 13 residues. V was cut by 2 bases and J by 3 bases, with 8 bases left in between. CDR1 and CDR2 from the germline V gene are MNHNY and SVGAGI (reference sequence). The CDR3 sequence: CASSYAGHYEQYF. In DNA, the CDR3 is TGTGCCAGCAGTTACGCAGGACACTACGAGCAGTACTTC.

The J gene is TRBJ2-1, the V gene TRBV24-1; no reliable D call. Germline V gives CDR1 KGHDR, CDR2 SFDVKD. The CDR3 consists of 12 residues. Trimming cost V 3 bases and J 8 bases, with 7 bases left between them. In DNA, the CDR3 is TGTGCCACCAGTGATACTGAGGATGAGCAGTTCTTC. It specifies CATSDTEDEQFF.

The rearrangement links TRBV19 to TRBJ1-4; 10 nucleotides agree with TRBD1. This CDR3 has 16 amino acids. The ends lost 8 bases at V and 8 bases at J; junction bases unmatched: 14. CDR1 is LNHDA, CDR2 SQIVND, per germline (reference sequence). CDR3 bases: TGTGCCAGTGCCCAGGGCGCCGGGACAGGGGAAGAAAAACTGTTTTTT. This sequence encodes CASAQGAGTGEEKLFF.

This chain joins TRBV3-1 (or the pseudogene TRBV3-2) and TRBJ1-3; 7 positions match TRBD1. The CDR3 sequence is 16 residues long. The germline V gene encodes CDR1 LGHDT and CDR2 YNNKEL (reference sequence). The V and J ends lost 2 bases and 2 bases, in that order; junction bases with no gene match: 6. Here the CDR3 reads CASSQPVGQPGNTIYF. CDR3 nucleotides: TGTGCCAGCAGCCAACCGGTGGGACAGCCTGGAAACACCATATATTTT.

The chain recombines TRBV2 with TRBJ1-2; TRBD1 agrees at 8 bases. CDR1 is SNHLY and CDR2 is FYNNEI in the germline V gene. CDR3 length: 14 amino acids. V shed 6 bases and J 6 bases; nucleotides not matched to a gene: 9. This chain's CDR3 is CASRWGGQADGYTF. The CDR3 DNA reads TGTGCCAGCAGGTGGGGGGGACAGGCGGATGGCTACACCTTC.

The gene calls are TRBV3-1 (or the pseudogene TRBV3-2) and TRBJ2-5; D gene unclear. This CDR3 is 13 amino acids long. V lost 2 bases and J 5 bases, leaving 9 bases between the germline ends. Germline assignment: CDR1 LGHDT and CDR2 YNNKEL (reference sequence). The CDR3: CASSQRRLETQYF. The DNA of the CDR3 is TGTGCCAGCAGCCAACGCCGACTGGAGACCCAGTACTTC.

The chain has TRBV13 and TRBJ2-7; weak D call: TRBD2 (7 bases). V lost 8 bases and J 0 bases, leaving 14 bases between the germline ends. The CDR3 runs to 14 residues. Germline lookup yields CDR1 PRHDT and CDR2 FYEKMQ (reference sequence). The CDR3 sequence: CASRVGGASYEQYF. The CDR3 DNA follows: TGTGCCAGCCGCGTTGGGGGGGCCTCCTACGAGCAGTACTTC.

The chain has TRBV12-3 or TRBV12-4 and TRBJ1-1; D is ambiguous. This CDR3 has 13 amino acids. V was pared by 1 base and J by 11 bases, with 14 bases between. CDR3 region: CASSLGEQNVAFF. CDR3 bases: TGTGCCAGCAGTTTAGGGGAGCAGAACGTGGCTTTCTTT.